The 25 T cell receptor beta chains given below trace back to one sample, sequenced in a study of beta chain features in type 1 diabetes. As every portion of the isolated RNA was reverse transcribed, the sequencing read expressed TCRB transcripts. The data were produced by immunoSEQ multiplex PCR, yet TCRdb's version contains in-frame clones alone and is incomplete. The table includes 600,000 to 700,000 clones, about an eighth detected once. Study conclusions and caveats: Type 1 diabetes patients showed a moderate but significant shortening of TCRB CDR3s in all four CD4+ subsets.

No antigen is known for these receptors. Sequenced material: naive CD4+ T cells from blood. These receptors were collected from a man aged 18-30 years with type 1 diabetes.

The CDR3 coding sequence is TGTGCCAGCAGCTCCACTAGCGGGGGGGCCGGTGAGCAGTTCTTC. Protein sequence: CASSSTSGGAGEQFF. This sequence joins TRBV7-7 and TRBJ2-1; 13 bases map to TRBD2. Looked up from germline, CDR1 is SSHAT and CDR2 is FNYEAQ (reference sequence). Trimming cost V 4 bases and J 9 bases; bases outside gene matches: 6. The CDR3 spans 15 residues.

This clone was detected only a few times. V is TRBV29-1 and J is TRBJ2-1, with TRBD1 matching 9 bases. The CDR3 totals 14 residues. After removal of 1 base from V and 10 bases from J, the junction contained 8 bases not matched to a gene. Germline V gene data show CDR1 as SQVTM and CDR2 as ANQGSEA. The CDR3: CSVEGGTGLEEQFF. The CDR3 bases are TGCAGCGTTGAAGGCGGGACAGGGCTAGAAGAGCAGTTCTTC.

This clone was detected a few times. The chain uses TRBV27 and TRBJ1-4; tentative D call: TRBD1 (5 bases). Germline V gives CDR1 MNHEY, CDR2 SMNVEV (reference sequence). Trimming removed 9 bases from V and 7 bases from J, with 18 bases in between. The CDR3 has 14 amino acids. CDR3 loop: CASQTRGGSEKLFF. The CDR3, as DNA: TGTGCCAGTCAGACCCGGGGGGGGAGTGAAAAACTGTTTTTT.

This chain joins TRBV18 and TRBJ1-2; 9 bases align to TRBD1. V lost 3 bases to trimming and J lost 1 base; unmatched junction nucleotides: 9. Germline V CDR1 and CDR2: KGHSH, LQKENI. This CDR3 spans 17 amino acids. The DNA of the CDR3 is TGTGCCAGCTCACCCTCAGCCCCGGACAGGGGTAACTATGGCTACACCTTC. Its translation is CASSPSAPDRGNYGYTF.

This clone has more than one count but fewer than ten. The V gene is TRBV6-5, the J gene TRBJ1-2; the D is unclear. CDR3 length: 14 residues. Germline V CDR1 and CDR2: MNHEY, SVGAGI. Trimming cost V 4 bases and J 6 bases, with 15 bases left between them. CDR3 DNA sequence: TGTGCCAGCAGTTTTTCAGCTTCGGCGGATGGCTACACCTTC. Its protein product is CASSFSASADGYTF.

V is TRBV7-3 and J is TRBJ2-7; 10 nucleotides agree with TRBD2. CDR1 and CDR2 (germline): SGHTA, FQGTGA. The length of the CDR3 is 14 residues. The J segment lost 2 bases and the V segment lost 5 bases, leaving 3 bases of the junction unmatched. CDR3 loop: CASSMLAGAYEQYF. The CDR3 DNA is TGTGCCAGCAGCATGCTAGCGGGGGCCTACGAGCAGTACTTC.

The chain joins TRBV5-1 to TRBJ1-1; TRBD1 might be the D (6 bases). The CDR3 totals 14 residues. V lost 0 bases and J lost 3, with 9 bases in between. CDR1 is SGHRS and CDR2 is YFSETQ in the germline V gene. The CDR3 is CASSLGDRYTEAFF. The CDR3 DNA sequence: TGCGCCAGCAGCTTGGGCGACAGGTACACTGAAGCTTTCTTT.

The CDR3 nucleotides read TGCGCCAGCAGTGAGAGCTCTGGGGCCAACGTCCTGACTTTC. It is translated as CASSESSGANVLTF. This chain connects TRBV10-1 to TRBJ2-6, with D hard to call. The CDR3 runs 14 residues. CDR1 and CDR2 from the germline V gene are WNHNN and SYGVQD (reference sequence). The V and J ends lost 2 bases and 0 bases respectively, with 2 bases between them.

The rearrangement links TRBV30 to TRBJ1-4; no definite D call. The CDR3 contains 13 residues. Between the trimmed V and J ends, which lost 5 bases and 5 bases, there was a span of 12 bases. Germline CDR1 is GTSNPN and CDR2 is SVGIG (reference sequence). In nucleotides, the CDR3 is TGTGCCTGGCAGCGGGGTCCGAATGAAAAACTGTTTTTT. It encodes CAWQRGPNEKLFF.

Here the CDR3 reads CASSIQTGTGELFF. For the CDR3, the DNA is TGTGCCAGTAGTATCCAAACAGGGACCGGGGAGCTGTTTTTT. The V and J genes are TRBV19 and TRBJ2-2; possible D gene TRBD1, 6 bases. The V gene lost 3 bases and the J gene lost 5 bases, with 10 bases spanning the gap. The CDR3 covers 14 residues. CDR1 and CDR2 from the germline V gene are LNHDA and SQIVND (reference sequence).

Only a few counts were recorded for this clone. The same CDR3 arises from other DNA sequences in this sample as well. V usage is TRBV6-5 and J usage is TRBJ1-1; no definite D call. This CDR3 spans 14 amino acids. Germline V CDR1 and CDR2: MNHEY, SVGAGI. Deletions cut 0 bases from V and 1 base from J, with 6 bases between. This CDR3 is CASSYSQANTEAFF. The CDR3 DNA sequence: TGTGCCAGCAGTTACTCGCAGGCGAACACTGAAGCTTTCTTT.

The chain carries TRBV6-5 and TRBJ1-4; D is undetermined. The CDR3 length is 14 residues. V lost 4 bases and J 1 base, leaving 7 bases between the germline ends. Germline V gene lookup returns CDR1 MNHEY and CDR2 SVGAGI. The CDR3 sequence is CASSSTVTNEKLFF. The CDR3 DNA reads TGTGCCAGCAGTTCGACGGTAACTAATGAAAAACTGTTTTTT.

The J gene is TRBJ2-1, the V gene TRBV6-5; D gene unclear. Germline assignment: CDR1 MNHEY and CDR2 SVGAGI. V dropped 4 bases and J dropped 7 bases, with 14 bases sitting between them. The CDR3 length is 14 residues. CDR3 amino acids: CASSFLATTNEQFF. The CDR3, as DNA: TGTGCCAGCAGTTTCCTGGCCACCACAAATGAGCAGTTCTTC.

A few counts support this clone. V is TRBV4-1 and J is TRBJ1-1; D not resolved. This CDR3 contains 14 residues. Germline lookup yields CDR1 MGHRA and CDR2 YSYEKL. Between the trimmed V and J ends, which lost 2 bases and 2 bases, there was a span of 9 bases. The CDR3 is CASSQFGVNTEAFF. The CDR3 coding sequence is TGCGCCAGCAGCCAATTTGGGGTAAACACTGAAGCTTTCTTT.

The V call is TRBV29-1, the J call TRBJ1-4; D is perhaps TRBD1 (5 bases). CDR1 is SQVTM and CDR2 is ANQGSEA in the germline V gene. The CDR3 extends over 13 amino acids. The germline V and J ends were trimmed by 4 bases and 1 base, with 7 bases remaining between them. The CDR3 DNA reads TGCAGCGTTGTCAGGGAAACTAATGAAAAACTGTTTTTT. Residues: CSVVRETNEKLFF.

CDR3 sequence reads: CASSFSEGLDYTF. The DNA of the CDR3 is TGTGCCAGCAGTTTCAGCGAGGGCTTGGACTACACCTTC. The V call is TRBV27, the J call TRBJ1-2; D uncertain. This CDR3 is 13 amino acids long. Germline CDR1 is MNHEY and CDR2 is SMNVEV (reference sequence). Trimming removed 3 bases from V and 10 bases from J, with 15 bases in between.

There are a few counts of this clone. J is TRBJ2-5 and V is TRBV19; 9 bases map to TRBD1. The CDR3 consists of 13 residues. CDR1 LNHDA and CDR2 SQIVND come from the germline V gene (reference sequence). Trimming cost V 7 bases and J 4 bases; bases outside gene matches: 4. The CDR3 DNA is TGTGCCAGTAATCTGGGACAGGGAGAGACCCAGTACTTC. It encodes CASNLGQGETQYF. The variable domain in full, with the rest retrieved from reference TRBV19 and TRBJ2-5, is DGGITQSPKYLFRKEGQNVTLSCEQNLNHDAMYWYRQDPGQGLRLIYYSQIVNDFQKGDIAEGYSVSREKKESFPLTVTSAQKNPTAFYLCASNLGQGETQYFGPGTRLLVL.

There are a few counts of this clone. The V gene is TRBV29-1, the J gene TRBJ2-2, with D perhaps matching TRBD2 (5 bases). The CDR3 covers 14 residues. Trimming removed 6 bases at V and 0 bases at J, with 11 bases between. The V gene's germline CDR1 is SQVTM and CDR2 ANQGSEA. The CDR3 DNA reads as TGCAGCGTCCAGAGGGATACGAACACCGGGGAGCTGTTTTTT. Its translation is CSVQRDTNTGELFF.

J is TRBJ1-2 and V is TRBV29-1; D is unresolved. CDR1 is SQVTM, CDR2 ANQGSEA, per germline. Trimming left V 7 bases short and J 4 bases short, with 10 bases between. The CDR3 is made up of 11 amino acids. CDR3 nucleotide sequence: TGCAGCGCCACGGTGGGCTATGGCTACACCTTC. It translates to CSATVGYGYTF.

The rearrangement joins TRBV9 to TRBJ1-1; weak D call: TRBD1 (6 bases). Germline loops: CDR1 SGDLS, CDR2 YYNGEE. With 4 bases removed from V and 4 bases from J, the gap between germline ends came to 17 bases. CDR3 length equals 15 residues. The CDR3 DNA follows: TGTGCCAGCAGCTCCCATGGTAGGGGGAGCACTGAAGCTTTCTTT. Encoded protein: CASSSHGRGSTEAFF.

In its sample, this clone was seen a few times. The chain uses TRBV19 and TRBJ2-7, with 9 positions matching TRBD1. This CDR3 is built from 15 residues. With 2 bases clipped from V and 0 bases from J, the junction kept 2 bases outside the gene matches. Germline-derived CDR1 and CDR2 are LNHDA and SQIVND (reference sequence). The CDR3, as DNA: TGTGCCAGTAGTATAAAGGGACAGGGCTCCTACGAGCAGTACTTC. Residues: CASSIKGQGSYEQYF.

This clone turned up a few times. V usage is TRBV9 and J usage is TRBJ1-2; maybe TRBD1 (5 bases). Trimming shortened V by 0 bases and J by 8 bases, and 11 bases separated the two germline ends. Germline V gene lookup returns CDR1 SGDLS and CDR2 YYNGEE. The CDR3 is made up of 13 amino acids. The CDR3 DNA follows: TGTGCCAGCAGCGTAGTTGGGGGTGCAGGCTACACCTTC. It yields the protein CASSVVGGAGYTF.

This clone was observed a few times. The chain employs TRBV6-5 and TRBJ1-4; D is ambiguous. CDR1 and CDR2 (germline): MNHEY, SVGAGI. The CDR3 runs 15 residues. V was cut by 0 bases and J by 4 bases, with 9 bases left in between. The CDR3 protein is CASSYSGGINEKLFF. The CDR3 DNA reads as TGTGCCAGCAGTTACTCGGGAGGGATTAATGAAAAACTGTTTTTT.

The rearrangement joins TRBV10-3 to TRBJ2-2; TRBD2 might be the D (6 bases). V lost 6 bases and J 0 bases, leaving 11 bases between the germline ends. Germline V gene lookup returns CDR1 ENHRY and CDR2 SYGVKD. The CDR3 runs to 15 residues. The CDR3, as DNA: TGTGCCATCAGGGGGGGTGGCCCGAACACCGGGGAGCTGTTTTTT. This translates into CAIRGGGPNTGELFF.

The chain couples TRBV10-3 to TRBJ1-1; no clear D gene. Per germline, CDR1 ENHRY and CDR2 SYGVKD. V shed 0 bases and J shed 4 bases, with 9 bases lying between them. The CDR3 has 14 amino acids. CDR3 in DNA: TGTGCCATCAGTGAGTCGCCGGGTGTCACTGAAGCTTTCTTT. It is translated as CAISESPGVTEAFF.